These T cell receptor beta chains were read from a single sample in a study of cytomegalovirus exposure and HLA in healthy donors. Profiled with immunoSEQ multiplex PCR; TCRdb holds only in-frame clones, not every one. Of over 150,000 clones listed, 68% are singletons. The sequenced sample consisted of PBMCs. These receptors were obtained from a man in his fifties or sixties in good health and CMV-seronegative. Both conserved end residues are trimmed from each CDR3.

TRBJ1-5 TRBV5-1 ASSLEAGLNQPQH
TRBJ2-1 TRBV7-2 ASSLDRTSGINEQF
TRBJ1-1 TRBV29-1 SVCGEGYTEAF
TRBJ1-5 TRBV5-6 ASSLALEGYQPQH
TRBJ1-5 TRBV7-8 ASSLEQVSNQPQH
TRBJ1-2 TRBV5-4 ASSYDRGYGYT
TRBJ1-3 TRBV2 ATQTGTVTHSGNTIY
TRBJ1-1 TRBV5-1 ASSLGTGMNTEAF
TRBJ1-1 TRBV6-4 ASRLQENTEAF
TRBJ2-7 TRBV5-1 ASSLGQGRSYEQY
TRBJ1-5 TRBV19 AVAAALNQPQH
TRBJ1-2 TRBV7-2 ASSLDRSKANYGYT
TRBJ1-4 TRBV4-1 ASSPGILATNEKLF
TRBJ2-3 TRBV29-1 SAEGSRGLTDTQY
TRBJ1-2 TRBV12-5 ASGLVHGFSDGYT
TRBJ1-2 TRBV5-1 ASSSETGTYGYT
TRBJ2-7 TRBV5-1 ASSLYGGDNYEQY
TRBJ1-4 TRBV9 ASSVLPGTTNEKLF
TRBJ1-2 TRBV6-6 ASSGQEYGYT
TRBJ2-1 TRBV7-2 ASTPRGDVYNEQF
TRBJ1-5 TRBV19 ASSGGRQGDQPQH
TRBJ2-5 TRBV25-1 ASSDAFTETQY
TRBJ1-1 TRBV10-2 ASRTPGRPEAF
TRBJ2-7 TRBV6-5 ASRPRQVTIHEQY
TRBJ1-6 TRBV28 ASSFPTGVSPLH
TRBJ2-5 TRBV7-6 ASSSQGASGRETQY
TRBJ2-7 TRBV18 ASSPTGTVYEQY
TRBJ1-2 TRBV7-9 ASSQGEGGYT
TRBJ2-7 TRBV5-1 ASSWRDGSYEQY